Listed below are T cell receptor beta chains from one sample, sequenced in a study of blood T cells in healthy people across ages. TCRdb reprocessed the 5' RACE reads via MiXCR and lists one record per CDR3 protein. The table has 450,000 to 700,000 distinct CDR3 sequences, about 25% seen once; the top ten hold less than 20%. The sequencing input was blood. The receptors originated from a woman in her sixties or seventies in good health. Both conserved end residues are part of each CDR3. The order of the fields is J gene, D gene, V gene, clone size, CDR3 protein, CDR3 DNA. D genes are given only for firm matches. Clone size is stated in some rows and not others, as once, few, many or a class when expanded.

TRBJ2-1 - TRBV5-1 once CASSLVPSYNEQFF TGCGCCAGCAGCTTGGTACCCTCCTACAATGAGCAGTTCTTC
TRBJ2-1 - TRBV12-3/TRBV12-4 - CASNVQVRGEQFF TGTGCCAGCAACGTCCAGGTGAGGGGTGAGCAGTTCTTC
TRBJ2-5 - TRBV5-1 - CASSLSGGGSETQYF TGCGCCAGCAGCTTGTCGGGGGGCGGGTCAGAGACCCAGTACTTC
TRBJ1-3 - TRBV9 - CASSVGSSGNTIYF TGTGCCAGCAGCGTTGGAAGCTCTGGAAACACCATATATTTT
TRBJ1-2 - TRBV6-6 few CASSLRGRDGYTF TGTGCCAGCAGTCTCAGGGGACGGGATGGCTACACCTTC
TRBJ2-4 TRBD1 TRBV19 - CASWDRVKNIQYF TGTGCCAGCTGGGACAGGGTTAAAAACATTCAGTACTTC
TRBJ2-7 TRBD1 TRBV6-5 - CASSYSMTGGAYEQYF TGTGCCAGCAGTTACTCGATGACAGGGGGCGCCTACGAGCAGTACTTC
TRBJ1-6 - TRBV25-1 - CASSEGTRVNSPLHF TGTGCCAGCAGTGAAGGGACGAGAGTTAATTCACCCCTCCACTTT
TRBJ2-5 - TRBV14 few CASSQGGVIGETQYF TGTGCCAGCAGCCAAGGCGGGGTGATAGGGGAGACCCAGTACTTC
TRBJ2-5 TRBD2 TRBV7-2 - CASSRGGAGETQYF TGTGCCAGCAGCCGCGGGGGGGCTGGGGAGACCCAGTACTTC
TRBJ2-1 - TRBV6-5 - CASSYFWSGGHNEQFF TGTGCCAGCAGTTACTTTTGGAGCGGAGGACACAATGAGCAGTTCTTC
TRBJ1-5 - TRBV4-2 few CASSQGTALNQPQHF TGTGCCAGCAGCCAAGGGACAGCCTTGAATCAGCCCCAGCATTTT
TRBJ2-1 - TRBV20-1 - CSLQRAGMVVGQLF TGCAGTCTCCAGCGGGCGGGGATGGTCGTGGGGCAGCTCTTC
TRBJ1-4 - TRBV14 few CASSQEGGSNEKLFF TGTGCCAGCAGCCAAGAAGGGGGGTCTAATGAAAAACTGTTTTTT
TRBJ2-1 TRBD2 TRBV7-7 - CASSTTSGSYNEQFF TGTGCTAGCAGCACAACTAGCGGCTCTTACAATGAGCAGTTCTTC
TRBJ2-5 TRBD1 TRBV7-2 - CASNSGQGQETQYF TGTGCCAGCAACTCCGGACAGGGCCAAGAGACCCAGTACTTC
TRBJ2-3 TRBD2 TRBV18 few CASSPSGGIVSTDTQYF TGTGCCAGCTCACCAAGCGGGGGAATCGTGAGCACAGATACGCAGTATTTT
TRBJ2-4 TRBD2 TRBV12-3/TRBV12-4 - CASSLAQGQAGGLNIQYF TGTGCCAGCAGTTTAGCGCAAGGTCAAGCGGGGGGATTGAACATTCAGTACTTC
TRBJ1-5 TRBD1 TRBV7-8 few CASSLGTGGIQPQHF TGTGCCAGCAGCCTTGGGACAGGGGGCATCCAGCCCCAGCATTTT
TRBJ2-3 TRBD2 TRBV19 - CASSSPGLAGGTDTQYF TGTGCCAGTAGTAGCCCGGGACTAGCGGGAGGCACAGATACGCAGTATTTT
TRBJ2-7 - TRBV3-1 once CASSQGQTSSYEQYF TGTGCCAGCAGCCAAGGGCAGACTAGCTCCTACGAGCAGTACTTC
TRBJ2-3 - TRBV20-1 - CSVGNTQYF TGCAGTGTGGGAAATACGCAGTATTTT